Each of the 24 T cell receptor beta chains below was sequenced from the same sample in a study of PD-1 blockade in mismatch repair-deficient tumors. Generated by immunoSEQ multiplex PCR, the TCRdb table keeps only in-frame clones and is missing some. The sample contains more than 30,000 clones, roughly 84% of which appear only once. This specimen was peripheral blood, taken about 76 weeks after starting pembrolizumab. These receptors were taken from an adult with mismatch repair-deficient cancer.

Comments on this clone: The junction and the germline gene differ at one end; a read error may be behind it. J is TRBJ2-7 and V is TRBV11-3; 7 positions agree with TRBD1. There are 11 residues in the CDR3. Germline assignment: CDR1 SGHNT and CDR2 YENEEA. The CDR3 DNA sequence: TGTGCCAGCAGCCTTGGACCGGACAGGCACTTC. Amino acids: CASSLGPDRHF.

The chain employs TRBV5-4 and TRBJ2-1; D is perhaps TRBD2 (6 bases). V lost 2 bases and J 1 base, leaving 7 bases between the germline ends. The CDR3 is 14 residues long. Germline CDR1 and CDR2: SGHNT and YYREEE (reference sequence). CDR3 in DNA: TGTGCCAGCAGCTTTGGACTATCCTACAATGAGCAGTTCTTC. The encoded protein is CASSFGLSYNEQFF.

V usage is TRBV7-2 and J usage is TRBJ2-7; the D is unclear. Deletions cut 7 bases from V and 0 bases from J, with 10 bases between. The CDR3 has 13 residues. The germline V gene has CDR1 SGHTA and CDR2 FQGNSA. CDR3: CASTPDNSYEQYF. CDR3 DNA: TGTGCCAGCACCCCAGACAACTCCTACGAGCAGTACTTC.

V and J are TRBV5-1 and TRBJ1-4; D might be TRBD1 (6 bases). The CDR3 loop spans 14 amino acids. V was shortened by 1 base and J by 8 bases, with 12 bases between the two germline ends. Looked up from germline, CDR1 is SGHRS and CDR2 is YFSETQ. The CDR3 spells CASSLTGRNEKLFF. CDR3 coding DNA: TGCGCCAGCAGCTTGACAGGGAGAAACGAAAAACTGTTTTTT.

CDR3 sequence: CASSYSREQAGNTIYF. DNA of the CDR3: TGTGCCAGCAGTTACTCTCGGGAGCAAGCTGGAAACACCATATATTTT. The chain carries TRBV6-6 and TRBJ1-3; D remains ambiguous. The CDR3 contains 16 residues. Per germline, CDR1 MNHNY and CDR2 SVGAGI (reference sequence). The V gene lost 0 bases and the J gene lost 2 bases, with 11 bases spanning the gap.

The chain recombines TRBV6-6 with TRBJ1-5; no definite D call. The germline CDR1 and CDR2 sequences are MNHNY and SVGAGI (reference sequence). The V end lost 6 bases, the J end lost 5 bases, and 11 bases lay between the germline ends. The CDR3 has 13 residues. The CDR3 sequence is CASSYDIYQPQHF. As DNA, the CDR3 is TGTGCCAGCAGCTACGACATCTATCAGCCCCAGCATTTT.

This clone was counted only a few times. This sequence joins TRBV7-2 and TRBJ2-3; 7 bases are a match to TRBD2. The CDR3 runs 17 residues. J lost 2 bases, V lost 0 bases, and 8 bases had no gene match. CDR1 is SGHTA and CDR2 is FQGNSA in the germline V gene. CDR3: CASSLAVLAPNTDTQYF. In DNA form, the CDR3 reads TGTGCCAGCAGCTTAGCGGTACTAGCGCCGAACACAGATACGCAGTATTTT.

The CDR3 spells CASRRTGGTSTEAFF. In DNA form, the CDR3 reads TGTGCCAGCAGGCGGACAGGGGGTACGAGTACTGAAGCTTTCTTT. This chain connects TRBV6-5 to TRBJ1-1; 10 positions match TRBD1. Trimming took 6 bases from V and 5 from J; bases not matched to a gene: 9. Germline V gene sequence: CDR1 MNHEY, CDR2 SVGAGI. The CDR3 length is 15 residues.

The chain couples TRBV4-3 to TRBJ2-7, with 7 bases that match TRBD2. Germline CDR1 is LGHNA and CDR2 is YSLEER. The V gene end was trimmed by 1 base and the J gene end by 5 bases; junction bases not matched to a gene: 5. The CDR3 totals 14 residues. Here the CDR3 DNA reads TGCGCCAGCAGCCAAGCAGCGGGGTTTCACGAGCAGTACTTC. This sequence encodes CASSQAAGFHEQYF.

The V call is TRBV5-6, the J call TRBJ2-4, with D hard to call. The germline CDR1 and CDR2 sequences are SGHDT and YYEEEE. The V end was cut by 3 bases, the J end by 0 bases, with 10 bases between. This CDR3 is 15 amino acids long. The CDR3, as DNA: TGTGCCAGCAGCTGGCTTAAATTAGCCAAAAACATTCAGTACTTC. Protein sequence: CASSWLKLAKNIQYF.

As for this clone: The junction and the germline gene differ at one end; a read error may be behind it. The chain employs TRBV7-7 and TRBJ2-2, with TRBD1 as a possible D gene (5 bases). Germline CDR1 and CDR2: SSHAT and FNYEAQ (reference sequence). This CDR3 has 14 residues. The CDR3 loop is CASSPQGLAGELFF. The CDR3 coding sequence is TGTGCTAGCAGCCCCCAGGGTCTCGCCGGGGAGCTGTTTTTT.

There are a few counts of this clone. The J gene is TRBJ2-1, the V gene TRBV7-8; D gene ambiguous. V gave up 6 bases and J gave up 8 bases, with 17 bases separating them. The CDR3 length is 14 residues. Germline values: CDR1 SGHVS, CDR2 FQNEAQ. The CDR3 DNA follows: TGTGCCAGCAGAAGAGGACCTAAGGAAGATGAGCAGTTCTTC. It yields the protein CASRRGPKEDEQFF.

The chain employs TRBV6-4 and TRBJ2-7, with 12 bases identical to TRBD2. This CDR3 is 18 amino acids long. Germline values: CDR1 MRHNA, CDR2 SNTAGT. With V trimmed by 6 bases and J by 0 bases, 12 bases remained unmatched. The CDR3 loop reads CASSPPPSSGRGSYEQYF. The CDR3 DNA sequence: TGTGCCAGCAGCCCGCCCCCTTCTAGCGGGAGGGGCTCCTACGAGCAGTACTTC.

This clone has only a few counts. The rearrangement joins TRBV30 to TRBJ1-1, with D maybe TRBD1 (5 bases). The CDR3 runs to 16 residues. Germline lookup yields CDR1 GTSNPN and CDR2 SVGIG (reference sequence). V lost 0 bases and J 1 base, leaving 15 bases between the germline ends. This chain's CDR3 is CAWSVLFSGQNTEAFF. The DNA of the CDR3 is TGTGCCTGGAGTGTGCTCTTCTCCGGACAGAACACTGAAGCTTTCTTT.

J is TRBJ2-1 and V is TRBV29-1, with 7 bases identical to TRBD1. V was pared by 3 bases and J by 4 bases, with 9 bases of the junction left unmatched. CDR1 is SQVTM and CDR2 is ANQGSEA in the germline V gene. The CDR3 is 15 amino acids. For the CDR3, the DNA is TGCAGCGTTGAGAAGGGGGCTTTGAAATACAATGAGCAGTTCTTC. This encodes CSVEKGALKYNEQFF.

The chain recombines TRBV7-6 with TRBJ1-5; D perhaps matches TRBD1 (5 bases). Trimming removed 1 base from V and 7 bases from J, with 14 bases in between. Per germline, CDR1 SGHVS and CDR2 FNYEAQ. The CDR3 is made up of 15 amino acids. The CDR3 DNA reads TGTGCCAGCAGCTTAGAGAGGGGCGCGGCGCAGCCCCAGCATTTT. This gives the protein CASSLERGAAQPQHF. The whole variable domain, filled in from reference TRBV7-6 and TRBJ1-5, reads GAGVSQSPRYKVTKRGQDVALRCDPISGHVSLYWYRQALGQGPEFLTYFNYEAQQDKSGLPNDRFSAERPEGSISTLTIQRTEQRDSAMYRCASSLERGAAQPQHFGDGTRLSIL.

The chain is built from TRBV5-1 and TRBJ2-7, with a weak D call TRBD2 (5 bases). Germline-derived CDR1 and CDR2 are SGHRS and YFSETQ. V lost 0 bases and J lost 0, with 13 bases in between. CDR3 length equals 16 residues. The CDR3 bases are TGCGCCAGCAGCTTGGAGGCTAGCAGGAGCTCCTACGAGCAGTACTTC. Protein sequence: CASSLEASRSSYEQYF.

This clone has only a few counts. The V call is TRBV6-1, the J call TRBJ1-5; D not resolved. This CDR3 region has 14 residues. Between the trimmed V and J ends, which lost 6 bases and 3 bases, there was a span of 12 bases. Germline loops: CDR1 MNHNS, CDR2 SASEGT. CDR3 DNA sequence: TGTGCCAGCAGACACGTAGGAAACAATCAGCCCCAGCATTTT. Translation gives CASRHVGNNQPQHF.

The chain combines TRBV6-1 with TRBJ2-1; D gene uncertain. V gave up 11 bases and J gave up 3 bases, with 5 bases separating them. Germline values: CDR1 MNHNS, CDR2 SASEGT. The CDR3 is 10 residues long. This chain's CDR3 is CAANYNEQFF. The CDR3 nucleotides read TGTGCCGCAAACTACAATGAGCAGTTCTTC.

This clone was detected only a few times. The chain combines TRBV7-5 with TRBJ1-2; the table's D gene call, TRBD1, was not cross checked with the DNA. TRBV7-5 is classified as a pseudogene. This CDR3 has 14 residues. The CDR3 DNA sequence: TGTGCCTCGAAGCCTACGGGACAGGAGAATGGCTACACCTTC. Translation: CASKPTGQENGYTF.

The CDR3 bases are TGTGCTGGCGCCGGGGACAGGGTCTCTTCTGGGGCCAACGTCCTGACTTTC. Residues: CAGAGDRVSSGANVLTF. V is TRBV30 and J is TRBJ2-6, with 9 bases matching TRBD1. The CDR3 is 17 residues long. CDR1 and CDR2 (germline): GTSNPN, SVGIG (reference sequence).

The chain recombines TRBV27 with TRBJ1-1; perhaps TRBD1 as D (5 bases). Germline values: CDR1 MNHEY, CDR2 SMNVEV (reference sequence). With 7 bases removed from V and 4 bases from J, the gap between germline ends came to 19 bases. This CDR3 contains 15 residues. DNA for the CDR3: TGTGCCAGCATTCCCGGGGGGGGAAGTTTCACTGAAGCTTTCTTT. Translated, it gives CASIPGGGSFTEAFF.

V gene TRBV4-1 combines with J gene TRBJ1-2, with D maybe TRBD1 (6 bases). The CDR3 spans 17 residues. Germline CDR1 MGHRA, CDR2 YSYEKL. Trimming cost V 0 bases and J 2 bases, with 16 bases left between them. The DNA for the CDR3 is TGCGCCAGCAGCCAAGAGGGGGGCAGGGTGGGGAACTATGGCTACACCTTC. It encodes CASSQEGGRVGNYGYTF.

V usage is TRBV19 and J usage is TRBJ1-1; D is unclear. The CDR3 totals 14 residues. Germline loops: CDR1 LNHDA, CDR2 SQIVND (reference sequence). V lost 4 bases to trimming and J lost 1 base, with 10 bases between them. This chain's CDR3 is CASSTAGPNTEAFF. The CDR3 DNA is TGTGCCAGTAGTACGGCAGGACCGAACACTGAAGCTTTCTTT.